One sample yielded the 21 T cell receptor beta chains listed below, sequenced in a study of shared clonotypes between healthy human individuals. CD45RO-negative, CCR7-selected cells formed the naive CD8 fraction, which excluded terminally differentiated effector memory CD45RA+ cells. Here immunoSEQ multiplex PCR was the method, and the copy in TCRdb shows in-frame clones only, minus some. The sample shows under 700,000 clones, 85% to 95% of them seen only once. Sequencing used naive CD8+ T cells sorted from blood. These receptors were collected from a woman aged 25 to 39 in good health.

The chain's CDR3 is CASSLVGANEQFF. The CDR3 DNA sequence: TGTGCCAGCTCCTTAGTAGGGGCCAATGAGCAGTTCTTC. The chain uses TRBV27 and TRBJ2-1, with a possible D match to TRBD1 (5 bases). Trimming took 8 bases from V and 6 from J, leaving 14 bases between them. Germline CDR1 reads MNHEY; CDR2 reads SMNVEV (reference sequence). The CDR3 sequence is 13 residues long.

The CDR3 DNA is TGTGCCAGCAGCTTATCCCGGGAGACCCAGTACTTC. Its protein is CASSLSRETQYF. The chain is built from TRBV13 and TRBJ2-5; the D is unclear. Deletions cut 2 bases from V and 5 bases from J, with 6 bases between. CDR1 PRHDT and CDR2 FYEKMQ come from the germline V gene (reference sequence). This CDR3 spans 12 amino acids. The full variable domain, its missing parts supplied by reference TRBV13 and TRBJ2-5, is AAGVIQSPRHLIKEKRETATLKCYPIPRHDTVYWYQQGPGQDPQFLISFYEKMQSDKGSIPDRFSAQQFSDYHSELNMSSLELGDSALYFCASSLSRETQYFGPGTRLLVL.

Here the CDR3 reads CASSARDSLYEQYF. The CDR3 DNA is TGTGCCAGCAGCGCCCGGGACAGCCTCTACGAGCAGTACTTC. The V and J genes are TRBV9 and TRBJ2-7; TRBD1 aligns across 7 bases. The germline V gene encodes CDR1 SGDLS and CDR2 YYNGEE. The ends lost 3 bases at V and 3 bases at J; junction bases unmatched: 6. The CDR3 extends over 14 amino acids.

The V call is TRBV5-6, the J call TRBJ2-3; 10 bases are shared with TRBD2. The CDR3 covers 17 residues. Germline CDR1 is SGHDT and CDR2 is YYEEEE. V lost 4 bases, J lost 0 bases, and 8 bases stayed unmatched. The CDR3 spells CASSGSLTSGSTDTQYF. In nucleotides, the CDR3 is TGTGCCAGCAGCGGATCCCTGACTAGCGGGAGCACAGATACGCAGTATTTT.

V is TRBV2 and J is TRBJ2-7; 10 bases match TRBD2. The germline V gene has CDR1 SNHLY and CDR2 FYNNEI. V was pared by 3 bases and J by 0 bases, with 8 bases of the junction left unmatched. CDR3 size: 17 residues. CDR3 loop: CASSDPAGGPGSYEQYF. The CDR3 DNA is TGTGCCAGCAGTGATCCAGCGGGAGGGCCGGGCTCCTACGAGCAGTACTTC.

This clone came up once. The genes are TRBV28 and TRBJ2-3; tentatively, D is TRBD2 (6 bases). V shed 6 bases and J shed 0 bases, with 13 bases lying between them. The CDR3 covers 15 residues. Germline assignment: CDR1 MDHEN and CDR2 SYDVKM. CDR3 nucleotide sequence: TGTGCCAGCAGGTCCTGGCGGGGTAGCACAGATACGCAGTATTTT. This codes for CASRSWRGSTDTQYF. The entire variable domain, with the rest obtained from reference TRBV28 and TRBJ2-3, is as follows: DVKVTQSSRYLVKRTGEKVFLECVQDMDHENMFWYRQDPGLGLRLIYFSYDVKMKEKGDIPEGYSVSREKKERFSLILESASTNQTSMYLCASRSWRGSTDTQYFGPGTRLTVL.

V and J are TRBV4-1 and TRBJ2-2; D is uncertain. Germline V gene sequence: CDR1 MGHRA, CDR2 YSYEKL. CDR3 length: 19 amino acids. The V end lost 1 base, the J end lost 1 base, and 19 bases lay between the germline ends. CDR3 in DNA: TGCGCCAGCAGCCAAGTTCTGGCTTACTCGTGGGAGAACACCGGGGAGCTGTTTTTT. This codes for CASSQVLAYSWENTGELFF.

The J gene is TRBJ1-1, the V gene TRBV13, with D hard to call. The CDR3 length is 14 residues. V was cut by 5 bases and J by 1 base, with 11 bases left in between. Germline lookup yields CDR1 PRHDT and CDR2 FYEKMQ (reference sequence). The CDR3 bases are TGTGCCAGCAGCGAAATGGCAGGGAACACTGAAGCTTTCTTT. It specifies CASSEMAGNTEAFF.

The V and J genes are TRBV7-6 and TRBJ2-2, with D uncertain. The CDR3 consists of 13 residues. The germline gives CDR1 SGHVS, CDR2 FNYEAQ. Trimming pared 3 bases from V and 3 bases from J, leaving 5 bases between. As DNA, the CDR3 is TGTGCCAGCAGCTTTTCCGACACCGGGGAGCTGTTTTTT. Protein product: CASSFSDTGELFF. Variable domain in full (rest from reference TRBV7-6 and TRBJ2-2): GAGVSQSPRYKVTKRGQDVALRCDPISGHVSLYWYRQALGQGPEFLTYFNYEAQQDKSGLPNDRFSAERPEGSISTLTIQRTEQRDSAMYRCASSFSDTGELFFGEGSRLTVL.

The rearrangement joins TRBV7-6 to TRBJ1-5; D perhaps matches TRBD1 (5 bases). Per the germline V gene, CDR1 is SGHVS and CDR2 is FNYEAQ. The CDR3 is 12 amino acids. Trimming pared 5 bases from V and 9 bases from J, leaving 11 bases between. CDR3 sequence reads: CASSLLQGPQHF. The CDR3 DNA is TGTGCCAGCAGCCTCCTCCAGGGGCCCCAGCATTTT.

The chain is built from TRBV11-2 and TRBJ2-5; TRBD2 matches at 8 bases. The germline CDR1 and CDR2 sequences are SGHAT and FQNNGV. The V segment lost 4 bases and the J segment 5 bases; nucleotides outside the gene matches: 9. This CDR3 region has 15 residues. The CDR3 region has the DNA TGTGCCAGCAGCTACACTCCGGGAGGGGGGGAGACCCAGTACTTC. Translation: CASSYTPGGGETQYF.

The chain employs TRBV9 and TRBJ1-3; no firm D call. Germline CDR1 reads SGDLS; CDR2 reads YYNGEE. Deletions cut 0 bases from V and 2 bases from J, with 15 bases between. There are 17 residues in the CDR3. This chain's CDR3 is CASSVDPSAVTGNTIYF. In nucleotides, the CDR3 is TGTGCCAGCAGCGTAGACCCCTCGGCGGTAACTGGAAACACCATATATTTT.

V usage is TRBV2 and J usage is TRBJ1-5, with TRBD1 matching 8 bases. CDR3 length: 14 amino acids. The germline gives CDR1 SNHLY, CDR2 FYNNEI. The V and J ends lost 5 bases and 7 bases, in that order; junction bases with no gene match: 7. CDR3 bases: TGTGCCAGCAGTATCCGGGACAGGCTACAGCCCCAGCATTTT. It translates to CASSIRDRLQPQHF.

The rearrangement uses TRBV27 and TRBJ1-3; TRBD1 agrees at 7 bases. This CDR3 has 18 amino acids. Germline V gene sequence: CDR1 MNHEY, CDR2 SMNVEV (reference sequence). Trimming removed 6 bases from V and 3 bases from J; junction bases left unmatched: 17. CDR3 residues: CASRRLPYEGGVGNTIYF. In DNA form, the CDR3 reads TGTGCCAGCAGACGTCTTCCTTATGAAGGGGGCGTTGGAAACACCATATATTTT.

This chain uses TRBV7-3 with TRBJ2-1; perhaps TRBD2 as D (6 bases). V lost 0 bases, J lost 10 bases, and 13 bases lay in between. Per the germline V gene, CDR1 is SGHTA and CDR2 is FQGTGA. The CDR3 contains 14 residues. CDR3: CASSLTGGVGEQFF. CDR3 DNA: TGTGCCAGCAGCTTAACCGGCGGGGTAGGGGAGCAGTTCTTC.

Note on this clone: Relative to the germline gene, one junction end is altered; a read error may explain this. This chain joins TRBV19 and TRBJ2-7; 10 bases map to TRBD2. The CDR3 consists of 16 residues. The V gene's germline CDR1 is LNHDA and CDR2 SQIVND (reference sequence). The CDR3 protein is CASSTSLAGFRYGQYF. The CDR3 DNA reads TGTGCCAGTAGCACCTCACTAGCGGGATTTCGTTACGGGCAGTACTTC.

This clone was counted a single time. V usage is TRBV28 and J usage is TRBJ1-1; a weak D match, TRBD1 (5 bases). Between the trimmed V and J ends, which lost 4 bases and 8 bases, there was a span of 23 bases. CDR3 length: 16 amino acids. The germline CDR1 and CDR2 sequences are MDHEN and SYDVKM. The CDR3 spells CASSSLRGPSGGEAFF. The CDR3 DNA reads as TGTGCCAGCAGTTCCCTCCGGGGCCCTAGCGGGGGGGAAGCTTTCTTT.

The genes are TRBV11-2 and TRBJ2-1; possibly TRBD2 for D (5 bases). CDR3 length: 15 residues. Trimming took off 5 bases at V and 4 bases at J, with 15 bases between the two ends. Germline lookup yields CDR1 SGHAT and CDR2 FQNNGV. The CDR3 is CASSPWATGYNEQFF. The CDR3 DNA reads TGTGCCAGCAGCCCATGGGCCACGGGGTACAATGAGCAGTTCTTC.

J is TRBJ2-7 and V is TRBV11-2; D not resolved. V was cut by 1 base and J by 5 bases, with 6 bases left in between. The CDR3 extends over 12 amino acids. Germline CDR1 SGHAT, CDR2 FQNNGV. The CDR3: CASSLAGDEQYF. CDR3 nucleotides: TGTGCCAGCAGCTTAGCTGGGGACGAGCAGTACTTC.

This clone has more than one count but fewer than ten. The chain is built from TRBV13 and TRBJ1-4; perhaps TRBD1 as D (5 bases). The CDR3 sequence is 13 residues long. Germline CDR1 is PRHDT and CDR2 is FYEKMQ (reference sequence). Trimming removed 3 bases from V and 7 bases from J, with 9 bases in between. In DNA, the CDR3 is TGTGCCAGCAGCTTGGGAAGGGGTGAAAAACTGTTTTTT. Protein: CASSLGRGEKLFF.

The chain is built from TRBV2 and TRBJ2-7, with 7 bases lining up with TRBD1. From germline, CDR1 is SNHLY and CDR2 FYNNEI. The CDR3 length is 14 residues. V lost 9 bases to trimming and J lost 0 bases; unmatched junction nucleotides: 8. CDR3 nucleotide sequence: TGTGCCAGTGGACAGGCCCGCGTCTCCTACGAGCAGTACTTC. This translates into CASGQARVSYEQYF.